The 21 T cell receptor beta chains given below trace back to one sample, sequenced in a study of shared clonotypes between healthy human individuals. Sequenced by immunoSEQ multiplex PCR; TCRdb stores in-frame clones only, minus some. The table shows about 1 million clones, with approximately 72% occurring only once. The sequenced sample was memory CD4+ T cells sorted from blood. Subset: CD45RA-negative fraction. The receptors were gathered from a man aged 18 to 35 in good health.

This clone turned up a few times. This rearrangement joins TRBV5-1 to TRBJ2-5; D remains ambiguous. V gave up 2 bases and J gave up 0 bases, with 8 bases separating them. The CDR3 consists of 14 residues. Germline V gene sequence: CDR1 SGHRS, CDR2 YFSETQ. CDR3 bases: TGCGCCAGCAGCTTCCGAGCGTACCAAGAGACCCAGTACTTC. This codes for CASSFRAYQETQYF.

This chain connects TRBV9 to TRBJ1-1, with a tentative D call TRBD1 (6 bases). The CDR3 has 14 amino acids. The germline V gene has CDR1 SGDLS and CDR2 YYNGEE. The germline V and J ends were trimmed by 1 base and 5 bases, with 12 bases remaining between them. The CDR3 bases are TGTGCCAGCAGCGTATTGCCAGGGGAGACTGAAGCTTTCTTT. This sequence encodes CASSVLPGETEAFF.

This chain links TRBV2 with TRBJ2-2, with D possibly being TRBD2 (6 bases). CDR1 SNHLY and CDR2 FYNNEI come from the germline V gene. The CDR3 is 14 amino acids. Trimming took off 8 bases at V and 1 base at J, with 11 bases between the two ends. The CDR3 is CASVTSLNTGELFF. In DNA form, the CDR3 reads TGTGCCAGCGTTACTAGCCTGAACACCGGGGAGCTGTTTTTT.

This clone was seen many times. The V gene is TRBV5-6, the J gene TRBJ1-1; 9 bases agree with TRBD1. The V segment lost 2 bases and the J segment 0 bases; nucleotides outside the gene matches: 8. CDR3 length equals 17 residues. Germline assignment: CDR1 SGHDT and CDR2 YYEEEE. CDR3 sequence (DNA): TGTGCCAGCAGCTTCGGGACAGGGAAAGTGATGAACACTGAAGCTTTCTTT. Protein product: CASSFGTGKVMNTEAFF.

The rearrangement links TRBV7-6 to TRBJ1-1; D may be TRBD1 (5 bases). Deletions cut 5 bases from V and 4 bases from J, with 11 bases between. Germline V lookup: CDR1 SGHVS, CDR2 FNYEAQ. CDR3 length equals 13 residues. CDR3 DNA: TGTGCCAGCAGCGCCTCGGGGCTCACTGAAGCTTTCTTT. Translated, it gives CASSASGLTEAFF.

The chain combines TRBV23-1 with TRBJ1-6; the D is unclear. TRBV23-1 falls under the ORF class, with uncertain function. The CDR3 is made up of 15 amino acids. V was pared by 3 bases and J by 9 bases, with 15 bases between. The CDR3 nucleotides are TGCGCCAGCAGTCACCTTATCCCGGTAGGTTCACCCCTCCACTTT. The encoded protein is CASSHLIPVGSPLHF.

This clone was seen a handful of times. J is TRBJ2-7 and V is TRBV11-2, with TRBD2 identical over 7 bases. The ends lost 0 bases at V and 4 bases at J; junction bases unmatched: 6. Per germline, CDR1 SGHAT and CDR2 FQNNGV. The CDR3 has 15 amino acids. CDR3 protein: CASSLEGGRGYEQYF. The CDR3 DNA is TGTGCCAGCAGCTTAGAGGGCGGGAGAGGGTACGAGCAGTACTTC.

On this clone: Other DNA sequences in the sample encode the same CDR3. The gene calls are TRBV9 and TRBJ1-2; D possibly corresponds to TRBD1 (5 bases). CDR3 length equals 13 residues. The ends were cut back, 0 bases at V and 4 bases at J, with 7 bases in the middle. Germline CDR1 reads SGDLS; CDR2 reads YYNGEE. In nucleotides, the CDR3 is TGTGCCAGCAGCGTAGATGGGGCCTATGGCTACACCTTC. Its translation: CASSVDGAYGYTF.

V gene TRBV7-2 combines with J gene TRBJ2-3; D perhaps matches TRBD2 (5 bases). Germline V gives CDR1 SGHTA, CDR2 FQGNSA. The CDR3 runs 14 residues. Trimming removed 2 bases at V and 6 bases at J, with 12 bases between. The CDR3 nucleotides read TGTGCCAGCAGCTTATTGGTAGCGACGGATACGCAGTATTTT. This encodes CASSLLVATDTQYF.

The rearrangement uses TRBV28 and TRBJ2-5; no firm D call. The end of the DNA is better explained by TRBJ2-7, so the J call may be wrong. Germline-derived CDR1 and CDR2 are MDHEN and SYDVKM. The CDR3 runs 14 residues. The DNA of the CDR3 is TGTGCCAGCAGCCCCCCGGACGGGTTCTACGAGCAGTACTTC. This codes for CASSPPDGFYEQYF.

This CDR3 is CASSPQSDEAFF. The CDR3 DNA follows: TGTGCCAGCAGTCCGCAGTCCGATGAAGCTTTCTTT. The chain has TRBV6-1 and TRBJ1-1; unclear D gene. Germline assignment: CDR1 MNHNS and CDR2 SASEGT. The V gene lost 5 bases and the J gene lost 7 bases, with 11 bases spanning the gap. The CDR3 consists of 12 residues.

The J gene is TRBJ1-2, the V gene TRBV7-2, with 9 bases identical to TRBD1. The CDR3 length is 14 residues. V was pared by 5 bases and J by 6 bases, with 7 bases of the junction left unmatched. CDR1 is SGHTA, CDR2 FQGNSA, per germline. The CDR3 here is CASSLGTGSDGYTF. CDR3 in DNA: TGTGCCAGCAGCCTTGGGACAGGGTCGGATGGCTACACCTTC.

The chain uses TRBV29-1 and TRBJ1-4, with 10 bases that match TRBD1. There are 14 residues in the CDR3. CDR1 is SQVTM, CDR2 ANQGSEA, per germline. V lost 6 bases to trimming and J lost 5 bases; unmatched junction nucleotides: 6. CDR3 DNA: TGCAGCGTCAAGGCGGGACAGGGGAATGAAAAACTGTTTTTT. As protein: CSVKAGQGNEKLFF.

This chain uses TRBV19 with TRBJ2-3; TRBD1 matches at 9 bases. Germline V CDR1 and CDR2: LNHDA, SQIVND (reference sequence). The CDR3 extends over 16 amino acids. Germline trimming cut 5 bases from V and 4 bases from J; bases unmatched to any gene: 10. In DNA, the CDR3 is TGTGCCAGTAGTCCCCGGGGACAGGGTACGCCAGATACGCAGTATTTT. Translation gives CASSPRGQGTPDTQYF.

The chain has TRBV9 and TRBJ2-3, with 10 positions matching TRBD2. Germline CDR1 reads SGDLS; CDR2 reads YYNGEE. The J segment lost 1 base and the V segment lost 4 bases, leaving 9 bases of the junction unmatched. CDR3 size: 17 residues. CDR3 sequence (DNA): TGTGCCAGCAGCCTAAACCCTGGGACTAGCGGCACAGATACGCAGTATTTT. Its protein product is CASSLNPGTSGTDTQYF.

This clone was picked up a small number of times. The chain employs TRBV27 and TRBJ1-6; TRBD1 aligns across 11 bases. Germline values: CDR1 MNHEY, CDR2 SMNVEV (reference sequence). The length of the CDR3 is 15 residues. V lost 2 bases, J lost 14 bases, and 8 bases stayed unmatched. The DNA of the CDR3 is TGTGCCAGCAGTTTACCGGGACAGGGGGTTCCGGCCCTCCACTTT. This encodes CASSLPGQGVPALHF.

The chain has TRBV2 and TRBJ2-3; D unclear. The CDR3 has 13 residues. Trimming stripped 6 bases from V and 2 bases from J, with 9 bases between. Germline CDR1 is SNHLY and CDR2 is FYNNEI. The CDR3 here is CASSFGPTDTQYF. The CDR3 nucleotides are TGTGCCAGCAGCTTCGGACCCACAGATACGCAGTATTTT.

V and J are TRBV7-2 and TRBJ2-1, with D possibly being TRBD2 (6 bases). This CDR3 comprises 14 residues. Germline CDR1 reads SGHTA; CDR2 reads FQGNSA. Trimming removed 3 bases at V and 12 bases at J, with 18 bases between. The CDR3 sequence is CASSFGRGLLGQFF. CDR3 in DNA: TGTGCCAGCAGCTTCGGCCGGGGACTCTTAGGGCAGTTCTTC.

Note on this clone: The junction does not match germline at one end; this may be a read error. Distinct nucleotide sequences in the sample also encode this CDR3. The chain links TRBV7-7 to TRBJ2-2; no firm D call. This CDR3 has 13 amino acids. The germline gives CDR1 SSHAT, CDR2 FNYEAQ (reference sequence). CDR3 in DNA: TGTGCTAGCAGCCCCAGGAACACCGGGGAGCTGTTTTTT. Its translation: CASSPRNTGELFF.

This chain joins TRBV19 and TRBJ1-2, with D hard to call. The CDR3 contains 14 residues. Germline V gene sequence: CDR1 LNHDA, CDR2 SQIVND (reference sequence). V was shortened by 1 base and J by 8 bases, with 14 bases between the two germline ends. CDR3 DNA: TGTGCCAGTAGTATAGCCCCGCAAGCGACGGGCTACACCTTC. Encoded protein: CASSIAPQATGYTF.

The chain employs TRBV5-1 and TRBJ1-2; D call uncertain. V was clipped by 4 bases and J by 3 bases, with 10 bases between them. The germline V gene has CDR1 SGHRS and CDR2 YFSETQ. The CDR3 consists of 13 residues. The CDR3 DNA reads TGCGCCAGCAGCCCGGACGTCTACTATGGCTACACCTTC. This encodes CASSPDVYYGYTF.